This T cell receptor (beta chain) was retrieved from a study of OX40 agonist ivuxolimab in advanced cancers. Looking at the study overall: Anti-PD-1, anti-PD-L1 or anti-CTLA-4 therapy given earlier was allowed, and roughly 40% had some.

The CDR3 sequence is 15 residues long. CDR1 is SSHAT and CDR2 is FNYEAQ in the germline V gene (reference sequence). Points on this clone: The target antigen is unknown. One junction end disagrees with the germline gene, perhaps due to a read error.

Whole-study results and caveats: There were also nonresponders showing low normalized T-cell clonal expansion. At 0.1 to 3.0 mg/kg, clonal expansion of CD4+ and CD8+ blood T cells had occurred by week 6.

The data were produced by immunoSEQ multiplex PCR, yet TCRdb's version contains in-frame clones alone and is incomplete. The data contain approximately 87,000 clones, roughly 88% of them singletons. This TCR came from an adult with an advanced solid tumor such as melanoma, head and neck, liver or kidney cancer. Specimen: CD4+ or CD8+ T cells sorted from blood, collected in a trial of the OX40 agonist ivuxolimab. The chain uses TRBV7-7 and TRBJ2-1; 8 nucleotides match TRBD2. The CDR3 is CASSSGLGGYNEQFF. CDR3 nucleotide sequence: TGTGCTAGCAGCTCGGGACTAGGGGGCTACAATGAGCAGTTCTTC.